The 9 T cell receptor beta chains reported below all come from one sample, sequenced in a study of blood T cells in healthy people across ages (dated by TCRdb to the mid-2010s). The library was generated by 5' RACE. Sequencing took place on an Illumina HiSeq 2500. The second PCR ran for roughly 7 to 12 cycles and used a J-beta primer mix along with a sample-barcoded 5' primer. The raw public reads went through TCRdb reprocessing: fastp at Q25, MiXCR clone calling, in-frame beta chains kept. Under each unique CDR3 protein, matching rows form one entry showing the most common genes and DNA. For this sample there are fewer than 600,000 distinct CDR3 sequences; about 25% appear just once. About 3.3% of the sample is taken by the ten largest. These data also formed part of another study, on T cells of mothers and their children.

The sequenced sample consisted of blood. These receptors were taken from a boy aged 2 to 9 in good health.

This clonotype was counted a few times. The chain joins TRBV21-1 to TRBJ1-4; the table's TRBD1 call for D was not verified on the DNA. TRBV21-1 is marked as a pseudogene. The CDR3 consists of 16 residues. The CDR3 reads CASKSPGDSISEKLFF. CDR3 coding DNA: TGTGCCAGCAAATCCCCCGGGGATTCTATAAGTGAAAAACTGTTTTTT.

This chain joins TRBV7-9 and TRBJ1-2; unclear D gene. This CDR3 has 14 amino acids. Between the trimmed V and J ends, which lost 5 bases and 1 base, there was a span of 11 bases. Germline V gene sequence: CDR1 SEHNR, CDR2 FQNEAQ (reference sequence). CDR3 in DNA: TGTGCCAGCAGCCTTCCTTCGGTTAACTATGGCTACACCTTC. Protein: CASSLPSVNYGYTF.

V usage is TRBV12-3 or TRBV12-4 and J usage is TRBJ2-7; D possibly uses TRBD1 or TRBD2 (5 bases each). The CDR3 is made up of 14 amino acids. V shed 6 bases and J shed 9 bases, with 21 bases lying between them. The CDR3 sequence: CASSVAAGLEGQYF. The CDR3 DNA follows: TGTGCCAGCAGCGTAGCAGCAGGGCTCGAGGGGCAGTACTTC.

This clonotype was counted many times. This chain connects TRBV3-1 to TRBJ2-5, with 8 bases identical to TRBD1. Germline lookup yields CDR1 LGHDT and CDR2 YNNKEL (reference sequence). This CDR3 comprises 17 residues. With V trimmed by 0 bases and J by 5 bases, 11 bases remained unmatched. In DNA form, the CDR3 reads TGTGCCAGCAGCCAAGAAACAGGCAGGGGGCCCTTGGAGACCCAGTACTTC. Protein: CASSQETGRGPLETQYF.

This rearrangement joins TRBV11-2 to TRBJ2-5; 8 bases align to TRBD1. The CDR3 sequence is 15 residues long. V lost 6 bases, J lost 4 bases, and 10 bases stayed unmatched. Germline CDR1 SGHAT, CDR2 FQNNGV. The DNA of the CDR3 is TGTGCCAGCAGTCCCAGGGGGCAGGGTGGAGAGACCCAGTACTTC. Translating it yields CASSPRGQGGETQYF.

This sequence joins TRBV5-6 and TRBJ2-1; D is ambiguous. V was pared by 7 bases and J by 6 bases, with 11 bases between. This CDR3 spans 12 amino acids. Germline V gene sequence: CDR1 SGHDT, CDR2 YYEEEE. The CDR3 protein is CASSDPFNEQFF. The DNA for the CDR3 is TGTGCCAGCTCCGACCCATTCAATGAGCAGTTCTTC.

This chain uses TRBV6-5 with TRBJ2-5; either TRBD1 or TRBD2 may supply D (5 bases each). Per germline, CDR1 MNHEY and CDR2 SVGAGI. The CDR3 runs 15 residues. Deletions cut 4 bases from V and 1 base from J, with 13 bases between. The CDR3 DNA sequence: TGTGCCAGCAGTTCGCCGAGGGGAAGCCAAGAGACCCAGTACTTC. It encodes CASSSPRGSQETQYF.

In regard to this clonotype: Mismatch with germline at one junction end may stem from a read error. V gene TRBV7-9 combines with J gene TRBJ2-3, with 7 bases matching TRBD2. Germline V CDR1 and CDR2: SEHNR, FQNEAQ (reference sequence). This CDR3 has 15 amino acids. This CDR3 reads CATSYLGGSGDTQYF. In DNA form, the CDR3 reads TGTGCCACCAGCTACCTTGGCGGGAGTGGAGATACGCAGTATTTT.

This sequence joins TRBV7-2 and TRBJ2-7; weak D call: TRBD2 (6 bases). V was cut by 5 bases and J by 2 bases, with 16 bases left in between. Germline V gene data show CDR1 as SGHTA and CDR2 as FQGNSA. This CDR3 has 15 amino acids. CDR3 nucleotide sequence: TGTGCCAGCAGCCAGTGGAGGGACGGAGCCTACGAGCAGTACTTC. This sequence encodes CASSQWRDGAYEQYF.